This T cell receptor (beta chain) was recorded in a study of tumor-infiltrating lymphocytes in oesophageal squamous cell carcinoma. On this clonotype: Likely a read error: the CDR3 ends without its conserved phenylalanine or tryptophan. The limits of the CDR3 on the DNA are not certain, so only TCRdb's listed CDR3 is given.

From the PCR reads, TCRdb called clonotypes with MiXCR, one entry per CDR3 protein. The data show approximately 12,000 distinct CDR3 sequences, less than 55% seen once. 16 amino acids form the CDR3, both terminal residues included. Per the germline V gene, CDR1 is LNHDA and CDR2 is SQIVND (reference sequence). This chain joins TRBV19 and TRBJ2-5; TRBD2 is taken as the D call from the table, unchecked against the DNA. Sequenced material: esophageal tumor tissue. The receptor comes from a female donor with esophageal squamous cell carcinoma. CDR3 protein: CASSISWGNSPLHFGN.